These 20 T cell receptor beta chains share one sample of origin, sequenced in a study of blood T cell repertoires in COVID-19. The data were produced by immunoSEQ multiplex PCR, yet TCRdb's version contains in-frame clones alone and is incomplete. Of about 190,000 clones detected, around 85% appear once; the ten largest clones hold roughly 3%. Input material: PBMCs or T cells enriched from blood (not recorded which). Receptors were obtained from a woman aged 30 to 39 who had recovered from COVID-19.

This chain uses TRBV11-3 with TRBJ2-1; TRBD2 matches 7 bases. Losses at the gene ends were 0 bases for V and 6 bases for J; bases not matched to a gene: 8. CDR1 SGHNT and CDR2 YENEEA come from the germline V gene. This CDR3 has 16 amino acids. CDR3 protein: CASSLDSASGLNEQFF. CDR3 nucleotides: TGTGCCAGCAGCTTAGATTCAGCTAGCGGCCTCAATGAGCAGTTCTTC.

The V and J genes are TRBV3-1 (or the pseudogene TRBV3-2) and TRBJ2-7, with 9 nucleotides matching TRBD2. Germline V lookup: CDR1 LGHDT, CDR2 YNNKEL (reference sequence). The CDR3 loop spans 14 amino acids. Trimming removed 5 bases from V and 6 bases from J; junction bases left unmatched: 8. CDR3 residues: CASSTPGLAVEQYF. In DNA form, the CDR3 reads TGTGCCAGCAGCACACCGGGACTAGCAGTCGAGCAGTACTTC.

The V call is TRBV11-2, the J call TRBJ2-7; 11 nucleotides match TRBD2. CDR1 is SGHAT and CDR2 is FQNNGV in the germline V gene. V was clipped by 5 bases and J by 7 bases; unmatched bases: 13. The CDR3 has 16 residues. The CDR3 bases are TGTGCCAGCAGCACTATCCTGGGACTAGCGGTTTTAGAGCAGTACTTC. Protein: CASSTILGLAVLEQYF.

This clone was counted a single time. The CDR3 sequence: CASIELGDRNEQYV. The DNA of the CDR3 is TGTGCCAGCATCGAATTAGGGGATCGGAACGAGCAGTACGTC. The V gene is TRBV27, the J gene TRBJ2-7, with D perhaps matching TRBD1 (5 bases). The germline V gene has CDR1 MNHEY and CDR2 SMNVEV (reference sequence). The CDR3 sequence is 14 residues long. The V and J ends lost 7 bases and 5 bases respectively, with 18 bases between them.

The rearrangement links TRBV13 to TRBJ1-4; D is ambiguous. V dropped 4 bases and J dropped 7 bases, with 7 bases sitting between them. Germline V lookup: CDR1 PRHDT, CDR2 FYEKMQ (reference sequence). This CDR3 has 12 residues. The CDR3 region is CASSSKPEKLFF. For the CDR3, the DNA is TGTGCCAGCAGCTCTAAGCCTGAAAAACTGTTTTTT.

This chain links TRBV19 with TRBJ2-3; TRBD2 matches 15 bases. J was trimmed by 12 bases and V by 5 bases; bases with no gene match: 6. The CDR3 has 14 residues. Germline CDR1 LNHDA, CDR2 SQIVND (reference sequence). In DNA form, the CDR3 reads TGTGCCAGTAGTTCCCAGGGACTAGCGGGGGGTCAGTATTTT. Translated, it gives CASSSQGLAGGQYF.

J is TRBJ1-5 and V is TRBV5-1; 7 bases agree with TRBD1. CDR1 and CDR2 (germline): SGHRS, YFSETQ. V lost 3 bases, J lost 1 base, and 4 bases stayed unmatched. The CDR3 has 15 amino acids. The CDR3 coding sequence is TGCGCCAGCAGCTCACGGGACAGCAGCAATCAGCCCCAGCATTTT. It translates to CASSSRDSSNQPQHF.

A few counts support this clone. The rearrangement uses TRBV10-3 and TRBJ2-3, with D perhaps matching TRBD2 (6 bases). V dropped 8 bases and J dropped 4 bases, with 13 bases sitting between them. Germline CDR1 is ENHRY and CDR2 is SYGVKD. The CDR3 has 13 residues. Here the CDR3 DNA reads TGTGCCATCCTCGTTTGGGGGGCAGATACGCAGTATTTT. This gives the protein CAILVWGADTQYF.

CDR3 sequence (DNA): TGTGCCAGCAGCCCCCGGACTAGCGGGTACGAGCAGTACTTC. This encodes CASSPRTSGYEQYF. V usage is TRBV11-3 and J usage is TRBJ2-7, with 11 nucleotides matching TRBD2. With 5 bases clipped from V and 4 bases from J, the junction kept 4 bases outside the gene matches. This CDR3 comprises 14 residues. CDR1 SGHNT and CDR2 YENEEA come from the germline V gene.

V gene TRBV5-4 combines with J gene TRBJ1-1; no firm D call. The germline CDR1 and CDR2 sequences are SGHNT and YYREEE (reference sequence). V was trimmed by 1 base and J by 5 bases, leaving 3 bases between them. The CDR3 is 11 residues long. CDR3 nucleotide sequence: TGTGCCAGCAGCTTGTCGACTGAAGCTTTCTTT. Translating it yields CASSLSTEAFF.

This rearrangement joins TRBV7-9 to TRBJ2-3, with D unresolved. This CDR3 has 13 amino acids. Germline assignment: CDR1 SEHNR and CDR2 FQNEAQ (reference sequence). The V and J ends lost 1 base and 5 bases respectively, with 7 bases between them. CDR3 DNA: TGTGCCAGCAGCTTAGTCGGTGGAGATACGCAGTATTTT. The encoded protein is CASSLVGGDTQYF.

The V and J genes are TRBV5-4 and TRBJ2-7, with D possibly matching TRBD1 (5 bases). The germline V gene has CDR1 SGHNT and CDR2 YYREEE (reference sequence). V lost 5 bases to trimming and J lost 1 base, with 16 bases between them. This CDR3 contains 15 residues. CDR3 loop: CASSFSAGQSYEQYF. CDR3 nucleotide sequence: TGTGCCAGCAGTTTTTCTGCCGGACAATCCTACGAGCAGTACTTC. Variable domain in full (rest from reference TRBV5-4 and TRBJ2-7): ETGVTQSPTHLIKTRGQQVTLRCSSQSGHNTVSWYQQALGQGPQFIFQYYREEENGRGNFPPRFSGLQFPNYSSELNVNALELDDSALYLCASSFSAGQSYEQYFGPGTRLTVT.

This clone came up once. The chain couples TRBV4-2 to TRBJ1-1; no reliable D call. Trimming removed 7 bases from V and 0 bases from J, with 15 bases in between. The CDR3 has 15 amino acids. Germline CDR1 reads LGHNA; CDR2 reads YNFKEQ. The CDR3 is CASTAIDLMNTEAFF. In DNA, the CDR3 is TGTGCCAGCACCGCTATTGACTTGATGAACACTGAAGCTTTCTTT.

This chain connects TRBV18 to TRBJ2-7; possibly TRBD2 for D (5 bases). The germline gives CDR1 KGHSH, CDR2 LQKENI. This CDR3 has 15 residues. The V gene lost 6 bases and the J gene lost 5 bases, with 20 bases spanning the gap. In DNA form, the CDR3 reads TGTGCCAGCTCCCAAGAAGTCGGGGTTCGGAACGAGCAGTACTTC. Its translation is CASSQEVGVRNEQYF.

The V call is TRBV5-1, the J call TRBJ1-1; 10 bases line up with TRBD1. From germline, CDR1 is SGHRS and CDR2 YFSETQ. This CDR3 comprises 15 residues. V lost 4 bases, J lost 5 bases, and 8 bases stayed unmatched. This CDR3 reads CASSTRQGAWTEAFF. The DNA for the CDR3 is TGCGCCAGCAGCACCCGACAGGGGGCTTGGACTGAAGCTTTCTTT.

The chain carries TRBV18 and TRBJ2-3; 8 nucleotides line up with TRBD2. The CDR3 totals 15 residues. The junction had 5 bases not matched to a gene; V was cut back by 1 base and J by 5 bases. Per germline, CDR1 KGHSH and CDR2 LQKENI. CDR3 bases: TGTGCCAGCTCACCACAACCCGGGGGGGAAGATACGCAGTATTTT. It encodes CASSPQPGGEDTQYF.

This clone was detected once. The chain is built from TRBV6-5 and TRBJ1-4; D unresolved. Between the trimmed V and J ends, which lost 8 bases and 10 bases, there was a span of 17 bases. Per the germline V gene, CDR1 is MNHEY and CDR2 is SVGAGI. The CDR3 has 13 amino acids. CDR3 amino acids: CASVSTNERKLFF. CDR3 nucleotides: TGTGCCAGCGTCAGCACTAATGAGCGAAAACTGTTTTTT.

The J gene is TRBJ2-1, the V gene TRBV9; 10 bases map to TRBD2. The CDR3 totals 14 residues. The V segment lost 4 bases and the J segment 4 bases; nucleotides outside the gene matches: 2. Per the germline V gene, CDR1 is SGDLS and CDR2 is YYNGEE. As DNA, the CDR3 is TGTGCCAGCAGCTCACTAGCGGGGTACAATGAGCAGTTCTTC. Translated: CASSSLAGYNEQFF.

The V gene is TRBV7-9, the J gene TRBJ1-2; D gene ambiguous. This CDR3 comprises 15 residues. Trimming stripped 1 base from V and 2 bases from J, with 11 bases between. The V gene's germline CDR1 is SEHNR and CDR2 FQNEAQ (reference sequence). The CDR3 is CASSLERAINYGYTF. CDR3 bases: TGTGCCAGCAGCTTAGAGAGGGCCATCAACTATGGCTACACCTTC. Drawing the rest from reference TRBV7-9 and TRBJ1-2, the complete variable domain is DTGVSQNPRHKITKRGQNVTFRCDPISEHNRLYWYRQTLGQGPEFLTYFQNEAQLEKSRLLSDRFSAERPKGSFSTLEIQRTEQGDSAMYLCASSLERAINYGYTFGSGTRLTVV.

The chain has TRBV14 and TRBJ1-5; 7 bases are a match to TRBD1. Germline trimming cut 4 bases from V and 12 bases from J; bases unmatched to any gene: 9. This CDR3 spans 13 amino acids. Germline values: CDR1 SGHDN, CDR2 FVKESK. The CDR3 nucleotides are TGTGCCAGCAGCCGGGGATTGACAGGGATCCAGCATTTT. Residues: CASSRGLTGIQHF.